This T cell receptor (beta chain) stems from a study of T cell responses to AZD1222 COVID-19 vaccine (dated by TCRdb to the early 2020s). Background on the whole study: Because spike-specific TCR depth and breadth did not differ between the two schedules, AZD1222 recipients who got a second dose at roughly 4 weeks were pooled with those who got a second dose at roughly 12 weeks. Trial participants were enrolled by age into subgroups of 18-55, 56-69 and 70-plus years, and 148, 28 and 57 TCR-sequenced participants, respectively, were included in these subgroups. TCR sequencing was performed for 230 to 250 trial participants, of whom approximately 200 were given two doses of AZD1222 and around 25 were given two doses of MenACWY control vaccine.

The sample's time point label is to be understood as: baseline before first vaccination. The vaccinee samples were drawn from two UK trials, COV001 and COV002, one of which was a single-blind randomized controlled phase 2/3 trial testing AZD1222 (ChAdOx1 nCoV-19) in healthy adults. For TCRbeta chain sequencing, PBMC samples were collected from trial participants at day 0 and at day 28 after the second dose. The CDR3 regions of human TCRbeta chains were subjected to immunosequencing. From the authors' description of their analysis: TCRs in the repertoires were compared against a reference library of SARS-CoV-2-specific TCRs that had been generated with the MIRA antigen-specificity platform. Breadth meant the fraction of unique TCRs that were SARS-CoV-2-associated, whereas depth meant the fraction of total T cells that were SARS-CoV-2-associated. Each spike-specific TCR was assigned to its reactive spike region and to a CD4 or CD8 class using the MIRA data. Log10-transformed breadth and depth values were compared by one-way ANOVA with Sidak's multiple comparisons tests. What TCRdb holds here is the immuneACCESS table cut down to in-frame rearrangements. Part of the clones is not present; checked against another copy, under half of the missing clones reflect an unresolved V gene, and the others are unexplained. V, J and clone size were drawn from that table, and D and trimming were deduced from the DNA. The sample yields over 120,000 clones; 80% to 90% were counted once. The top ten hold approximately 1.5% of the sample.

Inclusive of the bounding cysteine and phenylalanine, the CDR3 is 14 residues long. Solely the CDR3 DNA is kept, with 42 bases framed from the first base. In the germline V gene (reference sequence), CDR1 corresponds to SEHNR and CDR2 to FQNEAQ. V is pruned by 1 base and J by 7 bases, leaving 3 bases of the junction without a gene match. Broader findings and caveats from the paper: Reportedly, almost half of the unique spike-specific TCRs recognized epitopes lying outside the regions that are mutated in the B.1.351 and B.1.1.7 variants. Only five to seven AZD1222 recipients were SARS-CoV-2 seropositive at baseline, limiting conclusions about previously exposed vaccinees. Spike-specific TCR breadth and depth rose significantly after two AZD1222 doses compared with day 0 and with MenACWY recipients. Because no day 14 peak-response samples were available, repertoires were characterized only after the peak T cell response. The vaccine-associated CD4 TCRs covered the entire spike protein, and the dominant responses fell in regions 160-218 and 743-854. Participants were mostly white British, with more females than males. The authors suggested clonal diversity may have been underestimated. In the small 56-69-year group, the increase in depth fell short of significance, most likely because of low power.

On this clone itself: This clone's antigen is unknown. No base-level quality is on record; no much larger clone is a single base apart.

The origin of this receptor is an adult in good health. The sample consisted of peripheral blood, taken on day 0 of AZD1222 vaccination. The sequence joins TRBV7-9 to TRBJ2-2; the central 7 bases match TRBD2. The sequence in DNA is TGTGCCAGCAGCTTAGATCGGGGGGTCGGGGAGCTGTTTTTT. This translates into CASSLDRGVGELFF.